The TCR beta chain described here comes from a study of control samples from healthy donors and cancer patients (dated by TCRdb to the early 2020s). Only a few counts were recorded for this clone. Its target antigen remains unknown. No base quality information exists; no much larger clone differs at one position. Library prep was done by the immunoSEQ multiplex PCR assay. TCRdb carries this immuneACCESS record with in-frame sequences only. Its versions omit some clonotypes, under half of them owing to an unresolved V gene in the studies checked, with the rest unexplained. Across this sample there are approximately 160,000 clones, with more than 85% seen only once. Roughly 2% of the sample goes to the ten largest clones. The sequenced sample was blood. The sequence came from a woman aged 40 to 49 in good health.

The CDR3 region reads CASSAREGLVNNEQFF. The sequence in DNA is TGTGCCAGCAGCGCGAGAGAAGGGCTAGTCAACAATGAGCAGTTCTTC. This chain joins TRBV5-6 to TRBJ2-1; the D segment cannot be called with confidence. V drops 4 bases and J drops 5 bases, leaving 19 bases in between. The germline V gene gives CDR1 as SGHDT and CDR2 as YYEEEE. Counted from cysteine to phenylalanine, this CDR3 has 16 amino acids. Left in the record is the CDR3 DNA by itself, 48 bases read in frame from the first base. The entire variable domain, with the stretches around the CDR3 drawn from the reference TRBV5-6 and TRBJ2-1 proteins, is DAGVTQSPTHLIKTRGQQVTLRCSPKSGHDTVSWYQQALGQGPQFIFQYYEEEERQRGNFPDRFSGHQFPNYSSELNVNALLLGDSALYLCASSAREGLVNNEQFFGPGTRLTVL.